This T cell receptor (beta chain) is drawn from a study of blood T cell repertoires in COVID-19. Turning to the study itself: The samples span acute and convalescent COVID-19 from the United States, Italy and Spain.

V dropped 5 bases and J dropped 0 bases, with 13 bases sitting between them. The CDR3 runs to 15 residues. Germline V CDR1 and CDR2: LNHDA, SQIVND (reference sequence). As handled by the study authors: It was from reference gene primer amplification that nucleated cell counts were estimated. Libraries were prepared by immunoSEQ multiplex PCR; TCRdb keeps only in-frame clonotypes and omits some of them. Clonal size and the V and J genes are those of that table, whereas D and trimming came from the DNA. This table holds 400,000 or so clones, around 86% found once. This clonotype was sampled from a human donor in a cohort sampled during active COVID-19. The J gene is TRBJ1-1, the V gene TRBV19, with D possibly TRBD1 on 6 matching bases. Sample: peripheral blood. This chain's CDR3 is CASSRTAYMNTEAFF. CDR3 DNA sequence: TGTGCCAGTAGTCGGACAGCCTACATGAACACTGAAGCTTTCTTT.